This TCR beta chain was obtained from a study of regulatory T cells in long-lasting Graves disease. CDR3 regions were amplified by Arm-PCR using iRepertoire HTBI primers to build TCR beta libraries. TCRdb recomputed calls from the multiplex PCR reads with MiXCR, one row per CDR3 protein. Of 530,000 or so distinct CDR3 sequences in the sample, roughly 15% were seen once. This CDR3 region has 22 residues. The ends lost 6 bases at V and 7 bases at J; junction bases unmatched: 25. This clonotype was counted ten times or more. Its cognate antigen is unknown. Time point denoted: newly diagnosed GD, antithyroid drugs for less than 3 months. Isolated PBMC RNA provided the starting material for the TCR library. Patients were enrolled at an endocrinology department in Xi'an, China. Overall study findings and caveats: Persistent Graves' cases showed lower TCR diversity than newly diagnosed cases.

This same sample was also part of a study on T cells in Graves' hyperthyroidism and ophthalmopathy. That work adds: HTBI primers were employed in a first-round RT-PCR of the TCR CDR3.

The chain combines TRBV12-3 or TRBV12-4 with TRBJ2-1; TRBD2 matches 15 bases. The clonotype comes from a man between 18 and 35 years old with Graves disease. This specimen consisted of peripheral blood mononuclear cells (PBMCs), obtained at new diagnosis, from a patient treated with antithyroid drugs. The CDR3 nucleotides are TGTGCCAGCAGCCCCCCGTCGACAAGATGGGGGACTAGCGGGAGGAGATTTAATGAGCAGTTCTTC. This encodes CASSPPSTRWGTSGRRFNEQFF.